This TCR beta chain was documented in a study of shared clonotypes between healthy human individuals. TCRdb keeps only in-frame clones here, not all; method: immunoSEQ multiplex PCR. Of roughly 2 million clones in the sample, approximately 95% were seen once. V trimming: 1 base; J trimming: 7 bases; junction bases outside the gene matches: 11. Germline CDR1 SEHNR, CDR2 FQNEAQ (reference sequence). The CDR3 consists of 17 residues. Cells designated naive CD8 were CD45RO-negative and were positively selected for CCR7, with terminally differentiated effector memory CD45RA+ cells excluded. The V and J genes are TRBV7-9 and TRBJ2-2; TRBD1 matches at 8 bases. The sample taken for sequencing was naive CD8+ T cells sorted from blood. The TCR was taken from a man between 18 and 29 years old in good health. The CDR3 DNA is TGTGCCAGCAGCTTAGTAGGCCAGGGGGCGTTCAACGGGGAGCTGTTTTTT. Protein sequence: CASSLVGQGAFNGELFF.